The 9 T cell receptor beta chains below were found in one sample sequenced in a study of neoadjuvant anti-PD-1 for oral cavity cancer. Repertoires were generated with immunoSEQ multiplex PCR, while TCRdb's copy carries only in-frame clones and drops some. The table records some 15,000 clones, approximately 77% of them present only once. Described time point: after neoadjuvant nivolumab, at surgical resection. This specimen was PBMCs, taken after nivolumab (anti-PD-1) treatment. The receptors were gathered from a person aged 35-79 years with oral cavity squamous cell carcinoma.

This chain connects TRBV11-2 to TRBJ1-2; D perhaps matches TRBD1 (5 bases). This CDR3 has 14 residues. CDR1 is SGHAT and CDR2 is FQNNGV in the germline V gene. The germline V and J ends were trimmed by 0 bases and 4 bases, with 9 bases remaining between them. CDR3 nucleotide sequence: TGTGCCAGCAGCTTAGAGTTGGGACCCTATGGCTACACCTTC. Translating it yields CASSLELGPYGYTF.

The chain employs TRBV6-1 and TRBJ1-2, with unresolved D. The CDR3 has 9 residues. CDR1 and CDR2 from the germline V gene are MNHNS and SASEGT. V lost 6 bases to trimming and J lost 8 bases, with 4 bases between them. The CDR3, as DNA: TGTGCCAGCAGGGGCGGCTACACCTTC. It yields the protein CASRGGYTF.

The chain uses TRBV9 and TRBJ1-1; D is unresolved. V gave up 0 bases and J gave up 7 bases, with 7 bases separating them. The length of the CDR3 is 12 residues. Germline V gives CDR1 SGDLS, CDR2 YYNGEE. The CDR3 here is CASSVDGGEAFF. CDR3 in DNA: TGTGCCAGCAGCGTAGACGGAGGTGAAGCTTTCTTT.

This clone was observed a few times. The chain recombines TRBV7-9 with TRBJ2-1; 10 positions agree with TRBD2. This CDR3 contains 15 residues. The ends lost 5 bases at V and 8 bases at J; junction bases unmatched: 9. The germline V gene has CDR1 SEHNR and CDR2 FQNEAQ (reference sequence). CDR3 loop: CASSKPSGGRYEQFF. CDR3 bases: TGTGCCAGCAGCAAACCTAGCGGGGGTCGGTATGAGCAGTTCTTC.

This clone came up once. In nucleotides, the CDR3 is TGTGCCAGCAGATCCTCTAGCGGGGTCCCAGATACGCAGTATTTT. It encodes CASRSSSGVPDTQYF. V is TRBV27 and J is TRBJ2-3; 9 nucleotides agree with TRBD2. The CDR3 totals 15 residues. In germline, CDR1 is MNHEY, CDR2 SMNVEV (reference sequence). J lost 4 bases, V lost 6 bases, and 8 bases had no gene match.

The V gene is TRBV29-1, the J gene TRBJ1-2, with 8 bases fitting TRBD1. Unmatched junction bases numbered 6, after V lost 1 base and J lost 5 bases. The V gene's germline CDR1 is SQVTM and CDR2 ANQGSEA. CDR3 size: 14 residues. CDR3 coding DNA: TGCAGCGTTGAAGGGGGACAGGCCTGGTATGGCTACACCTTC. It yields the protein CSVEGGQAWYGYTF.

V is TRBV5-5 and J is TRBJ1-2, with TRBD1 matching over 7 bases. The CDR3 is made up of 15 amino acids. V shed 3 bases and J 0 bases; nucleotides not matched to a gene: 5. Germline CDR1 reads SGHKS; CDR2 reads YYEKEE (reference sequence). This CDR3 is CASSWTGTANYGYTF. In nucleotides, the CDR3 is TGTGCCAGCAGCTGGACCGGGACAGCTAACTATGGCTACACCTTC.

This clone was detected a few times. The genes are TRBV30 and TRBJ1-1; the D gene is possibly TRBD1 (6 bases). The CDR3 has 12 residues. Germline assignment: CDR1 GTSNPN and CDR2 SVGIG (reference sequence). V lost 0 bases and J lost 7, with 9 bases in between. CDR3 loop: CAWSVQGFEAFF. The CDR3 DNA is TGTGCCTGGAGTGTACAGGGCTTTGAAGCTTTCTTT. The full variable domain, completed using reference TRBV30 and TRBJ1-1, is SQTIHQWPATLVQPVGSPLSLECTVEGTSNPNLYWYRQAAGRGLQLLFYSVGIGQISSEVPQNLSASRPQDRQFILSSKKLLLSDSGFYLCAWSVQGFEAFFGQGTRLTVV.

This clone was detected once. This rearrangement joins TRBV28 to TRBJ2-1; a weak D match, TRBD1 (5 bases). From germline, CDR1 is MDHEN and CDR2 SYDVKM. The germline V and J ends were trimmed by 5 bases and 7 bases, with 12 bases remaining between them. The CDR3 loop spans 13 amino acids. The CDR3 DNA reads TGTGCCAGCAGTCAGGCAGGGTCGAATGAGCAGTTCTTC. Translating it yields CASSQAGSNEQFF. The full variable domain, in which reference TRBV28 and TRBJ2-1 provide the parts outside the CDR3, is DVKVTQSSRYLVKRTGEKVFLECVQDMDHENMFWYRQDPGLGLRLIYFSYDVKMKEKGDIPEGYSVSREKKERFSLILESASTNQTSMYLCASSQAGSNEQFFGPGTRLTVL.